The clone carrying this TCR beta chain was seen at least ten times. Its antigen remains unknown. Via MiXCR, TCRdb re-called the 5' RACE reads, giving one row per CDR3 protein. The table lists some 3,000 distinct CDR3 sequences, about 5.8% of them singletons, with 30% to 35% in the top ten. Specified time point: sample taken at primary tumor resection. Samples were obtained from about 72 donors, all untreated early-stage non-small cell lung cancer patients. Unsorted samples of tumor, nontumor lung or frozen PBMC had their whole RNA sequenced. The entry originates in a study of spatial heterogeneity in lung cancer. The V gene end was trimmed by 10 bases and the J gene end by 8 bases; junction bases not matched to a gene: 8. This CDR3 region has 12 residues. CDR1 and CDR2 (germline): MNHNS, SASEGT. Whole-study findings and limits: The study found that expanded intratumoral alpha and beta TCR counts tracked tumor mutation counts.

This receptor was taken from a male donor with early-stage non-small cell lung cancer. This material consisted of lung tumor tissue, taken at surgery. The chain joins TRBV6-1 to TRBJ2-1; 7 nucleotides match TRBD2. In DNA, the CDR3 is TGTGCCATTACCTGGGGGGGATATGAGCAGTTCTTC. Amino acid sequence: CAITWGGYEQFF.